This TCR beta chain was recorded in a study of T cell changes during pregnancy in multiple sclerosis. Measured with immunoSEQ multiplex PCR; TCRdb has only the in-frame clones, and not every one. Of about 89,000 clones in the sample, over 85% were seen once. The CDR3 covers 16 residues. V lost 4 bases and J lost 4, with 17 bases in between. CDR1 SGHRS and CDR2 YFSETQ come from the germline V gene. Specimen: peripheral blood, collected after pregnancy. The receptor was isolated from a female donor in good health, enrolled as a control in a pregnancy study. J is TRBJ1-4 and V is TRBV5-1; weak D call: TRBD1 (5 bases). Written as DNA, the CDR3 is TGCGCCAGCAGCACGGGGACGGGGGTGATTAATGAAAAACTGTTTTTT. Its protein product is CASSTGTGVINEKLFF. Full variable domain (remainder filled in from reference TRBV5-1 and TRBJ1-4): KAGVTQTPRYLIKTRGQQVTLSCSPISGHRSVSWYQQTPGQGLQFLFEYFSETQRNKGNFPGRFSGRQFSNSRSEMNVSTLELGDSALYLCASSTGTGVINEKLFFGSGTQLSVL.